The TCR beta chain described here comes from a study of regulatory T cells in long-lasting Graves disease. With iRepertoire HTBI primers and Arm-PCR of CDR3 regions, TCR beta libraries were built. Source study methods: The samples included roughly 61 TRBV and over 13 TRBJ segments. TCRdb ran MiXCR on the multiplex PCR reads and lists one entry per CDR3 protein. The V and J calls, along with clone size, are taken from TCRdb and not from the paper's own processing. The sample yields 650,000 to 850,000 distinct CDR3 sequences, around 30% seen once. The germline V gene encodes CDR1 LGHDT and CDR2 YNNKEL (reference sequence). The CDR3 contains 15 residues. With 2 bases clipped from V and 2 bases from J, the junction kept 5 bases outside the gene matches. Time point meaning: persistent/refractory GD, antithyroid drugs over 5 years with positive TRAb. With RNA extracted from PBMCs as input, the TCR library was made.

Material: peripheral blood mononuclear cells (PBMCs), obtained when the disease was refractory, from a patient treated with antithyroid drugs. The V call is TRBV3-1, the J call TRBJ2-7, with 8 bases aligning to TRBD1. This sequence originates from a female donor with Graves disease. The chain's CDR3 is CASSQMTGATYEQYF. The CDR3 DNA reads as TGTGCCAGCAGCCAAATGACAGGGGCGACCTACGAGCAGTACTTC.